Here is one T cell receptor (beta chain) with its context. Its antigen specificity is not known. It has no much larger one-base neighbor in the sample; base qualities were not kept. This sample was included in a study of blood T cell repertoires in COVID-19 (TCRdb year 2020). With respect to the entire study: Samples from collaborators originated in the United States, Italy and Spain and spanned both the acute and convalescent phases of COVID-19. The material from the prospective study consisted of cDNA or gDNA derived from T cells, B-cell-depleted T cells, or PBMCs. The dataset comprised deeply sampled blood TCRbeta repertoires from subjects exposed to, actively infected with, or recovered from COVID-19. The repertoires were made available in a free public database intended to serve as a resource for research on the immune response to SARS-CoV-2. Samples came from the ongoing ImmuneRACE study (first 160 participants) plus 1,254 subjects from 6 global collaborators. Sample metadata almost always included a de-identified subject ID, COVID-19 status, age in years and sex. Where available, HLA class I and class II types were taken from metadata supplied by the sample provider and were not determined by assay-based typing.

Collaborating institutions collected whole blood in K2EDTA tubes following their own protocols. For TCRbeta analysis, collaborators shipped samples in one of three forms: frozen whole blood, isolated PBMCs, or DNA extracted from either of those sample types. Points the paper makes about the study in general: How much clinical and demographic metadata was included differed by source and by participant, and the metadata was provided uncurated.

The CDR3 runs 13 residues from the cysteine to the phenylalanine. Kept here is only the CDR3 DNA, which spans 39 bases and is read in frame from base 1. Relative to germline, V is 1 base shorter and J is 9 bases shorter, with 10 bases between their ends. The germline V gene encodes CDR1 MNHNS and CDR2 SASEGT. The immunoSEQ Assay, a bias-controlled multiplex PCR, was used to amplify TCRbeta CDR3 regions from genomic DNA. On the authors' methods: The number of nucleated cells in each sample was estimated from the amplification of reference gene primers within the assay. To quantify the absolute abundance of each unique TCRbeta CDR3 rearrangement, sequence reads were collapsed and filtered. Productive Simpson clonality was computed per sample as the square root of Simpson's diversity index over productive rearrangements. TCRdb obtained this table from immuneACCESS and retained in-frame rearrangements with V and J assigned. These tables miss some clones; where compared with another copy, unresolved V genes account for less than half of the shortfall, and the remainder is unexplained. The D gene and trimming were derived from the DNA, and the V and J assignments and clone size from that table. The sample data list about 160,000 clones, and 82% of these were observed just once. The ten top clones hold about 11% of the sample.

The chain uses TRBV6-1 and TRBJ1-3; the D gene identity is not certain. The sequence was collected from a woman over 75 with active or convalescent COVID-19. Sequencing was done on a sample of peripheral blood. The base sequence is TGTGCCAGCAGTGAAGACAGTTGGGTCACCATATATTTT. Its amino acids are CASSEDSWVTIYF.